What follows are 18 T cell receptor beta chains derived from one specimen sequenced in a study of T cells expressing NK-cell markers. TCRdb re-called the 5' RACE reads; one entry per CDR3 protein, DNA not given. In all, the sample yields about 140,000 distinct CDR3 sequences. Sequenced input: blood T cells: a sorted CD56 or NKG2C T cell subset, CD4+ or CD8+ T cells, or bulk PBMC T cells (not recorded which). The source is a man aged 18 to 29 in good health.

The rearrangement joins TRBV7-9 to TRBJ2-5; TCRdb selects TRBD1, and the lack of DNA leaves this call unchecked. Germline CDR1 reads SEHNR; CDR2 reads FQNEAQ (reference sequence). The CDR3 runs to 16 residues. CDR3 in amino acids: CASSASQGRNQETQYF.

This sequence joins TRBV12-3 or TRBV12-4 and TRBJ2-2; as DNA is missing, the TRBD2 call by TCRdb cannot be tested. CDR3 length: 18 amino acids. CDR3 amino acids: CASRPASGLAGGTGELFF.

The chain is built from TRBV30 and TRBJ2-3; TCRdb selects TRBD2, and the lack of DNA leaves this call unchecked. The CDR3 runs to 15 residues. Germline loops: CDR1 GTSNPN, CDR2 SVGIG (reference sequence). The CDR3 loop is CACPSVRASTDTQYF.

J is TRBJ2-3 and V is TRBV12-3 or TRBV12-4; TCRdb calls TRBD1, which cannot be checked without DNA. There are 14 residues in the CDR3. The chain's CDR3 is CASSFQGLPDTQYF.

The chain combines TRBV29-1 with TRBJ2-2. The CDR3 runs 12 residues. Germline V gene sequence: CDR1 SQVTM, CDR2 ANQGSEA. The CDR3 sequence: CSVGVISGELFF.

V is TRBV5-1 and J is TRBJ2-1; as DNA is missing, the TRBD2 call by TCRdb cannot be tested. The CDR3 runs 15 residues. CDR1 is SGHRS and CDR2 is YFSETQ in the germline V gene. The CDR3 here is CASTKSREGYNEQFF.

This chain joins TRBV12-3 or TRBV12-4 and TRBJ2-5; absent DNA, TCRdb's TRBD2 call cannot be checked. The CDR3 has 15 amino acids. CDR3 loop: CASSPGLAGAETQYF.

V is TRBV4-1 and J is TRBJ1-2; TCRdb's assignment of TRBD1 cannot be checked, as there is no DNA. Looked up from germline, CDR1 is MGHRA and CDR2 is YSYEKL. This CDR3 comprises 17 residues. CDR3 residues: CASSQESTGLSNYGYTF.

V gene TRBV4-3 combines with J gene TRBJ2-1; the TCRdb D gene call, TRBD2, has no DNA to confirm it. Germline-derived CDR1 and CDR2 are LGHNA and YSLEER. The CDR3 is 16 residues long. This CDR3 reads CASSQDRLAGYNEQFF.

The rearrangement uses TRBV5-1 and TRBJ2-2; TCRdb indicates TRBD2, and absent DNA this call remains unverified. CDR1 is SGHRS and CDR2 is YFSETQ in the germline V gene. The CDR3 runs to 18 residues. The CDR3 protein is CASSLGTVGSLDTGELFF.

The chain combines TRBV19 with TRBJ1-1. Germline assignment: CDR1 LNHDA and CDR2 SQIVND (reference sequence). The CDR3 is made up of 14 amino acids. CDR3 residues: CASSIGPWEAEAFF.

The chain links TRBV6-2 or TRBV6-3 to TRBJ2-1; TCRdb designates TRBD2, a call that cannot be tested without DNA. Germline CDR1 is MNHEY and CDR2 is SVGEGT. This CDR3 has 14 residues. CDR3 sequence: CASSYQGLAGEGFF.

The chain has TRBV24-1 and TRBJ2-5; TCRdb indicates TRBD1, and absent DNA this call remains unverified. Germline CDR1 is KGHDR and CDR2 is SFDVKD. The length of the CDR3 is 13 residues. The CDR3 protein is CATSTGQQETQYF.

The J gene is TRBJ2-3, the V gene TRBV4-1; the D gene TCRdb calls, TRBD2, cannot be checked with no DNA. The CDR3 covers 18 residues. Germline V gives CDR1 MGHRA, CDR2 YSYEKL. CDR3 protein: CASSHLAGGDLVTDTQYF.

This chain connects TRBV5-1 to TRBJ2-7; TCRdb proposes TRBD2, but this gene call is untestable without DNA. In germline, CDR1 is SGHRS, CDR2 YFSETQ. This CDR3 has 17 amino acids. CDR3 in amino acids: CASSVWGLAEIPSEQYF.

This chain joins TRBV12-3 or TRBV12-4 and TRBJ2-3; TCRdb's D gene call, TRBD1, goes unchecked for lack of DNA. The CDR3 has 15 residues. CDR3 region: CASSLGPGETDTQYF.

The chain employs TRBV6-1 and TRBJ2-1; TCRdb indicates TRBD2, and absent DNA this call remains unverified. The germline gives CDR1 MNHNS, CDR2 SASEGT. The CDR3 length is 15 residues. The chain's CDR3 is CASSALAWNPNEQFF.

This rearrangement joins TRBV6-5 to TRBJ2-5; absent DNA, TCRdb's TRBD1 call cannot be checked. CDR1 and CDR2 (germline): MNHEY, SVGAGI. The CDR3 runs 18 residues. CDR3 protein: CASSYSIAGTGSRETQYF.